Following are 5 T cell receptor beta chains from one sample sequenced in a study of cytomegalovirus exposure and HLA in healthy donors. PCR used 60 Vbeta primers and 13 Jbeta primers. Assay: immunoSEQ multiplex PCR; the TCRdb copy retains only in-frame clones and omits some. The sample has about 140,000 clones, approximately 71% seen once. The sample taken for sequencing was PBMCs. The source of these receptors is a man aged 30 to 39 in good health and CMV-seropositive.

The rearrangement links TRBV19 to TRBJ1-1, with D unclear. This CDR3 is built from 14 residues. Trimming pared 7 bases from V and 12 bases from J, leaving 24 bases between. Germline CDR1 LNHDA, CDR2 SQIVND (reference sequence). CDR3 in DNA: TGTGCCAGTAATGAGGTAGACTCGGTCCGTCAAACTTTCTTT. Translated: CASNEVDSVRQTFF. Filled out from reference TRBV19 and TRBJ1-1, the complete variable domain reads DGGITQSPKYLFRKEGQNVTLSCEQNLNHDAMYWYRQDPGQGLRLIYYSQIVNDFQKGDIAEGYSVSREKKESFPLTVTSAQKNPTAFYLCASNEVDSVRQTFFGQGTRLTVV.

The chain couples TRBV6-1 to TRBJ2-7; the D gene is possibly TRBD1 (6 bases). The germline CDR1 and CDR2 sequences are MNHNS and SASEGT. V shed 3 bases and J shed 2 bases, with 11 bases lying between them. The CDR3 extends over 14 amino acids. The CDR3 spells CASSDGTTAYEQYF. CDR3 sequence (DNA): TGTGCCAGCAGTGACGGGACAACAGCCTACGAGCAGTACTTC.

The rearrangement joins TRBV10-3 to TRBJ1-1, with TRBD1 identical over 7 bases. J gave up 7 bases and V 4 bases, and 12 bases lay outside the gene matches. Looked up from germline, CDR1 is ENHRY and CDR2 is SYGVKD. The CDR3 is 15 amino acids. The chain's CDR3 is CAISALTGQFVEAFF. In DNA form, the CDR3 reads TGTGCCATCAGTGCCCTAACGGGACAGTTCGTTGAAGCTTTCTTT.

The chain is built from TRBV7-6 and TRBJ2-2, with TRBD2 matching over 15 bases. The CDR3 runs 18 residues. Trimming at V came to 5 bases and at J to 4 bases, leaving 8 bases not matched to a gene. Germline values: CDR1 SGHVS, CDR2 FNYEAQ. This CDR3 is CASSGSGLAGGLTGELFF. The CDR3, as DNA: TGTGCCAGCAGCGGATCGGGACTAGCGGGGGGTCTCACCGGGGAGCTGTTTTTT.

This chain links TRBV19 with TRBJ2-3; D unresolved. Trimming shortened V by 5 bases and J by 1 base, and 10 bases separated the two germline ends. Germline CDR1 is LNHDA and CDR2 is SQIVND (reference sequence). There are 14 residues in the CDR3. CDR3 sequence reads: CASSAAIRTDTQYF. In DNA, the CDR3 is TGTGCCAGTAGTGCCGCGATACGCACAGATACGCAGTATTTT.